This T cell receptor (beta chain) comes out of a study of blood T cell repertoires in COVID-19. Sequenced by immunoSEQ multiplex PCR; TCRdb stores in-frame clones only, minus some. The sample includes a few hundred thousand clones, roughly 87% of them seen just once. This clone was observed once. The CDR3 is 13 amino acids. The V gene lost 8 bases and the J gene lost 6 bases, with 14 bases spanning the gap. The V gene's germline CDR1 is KGHSH and CDR2 LQKENI. The study assigned cohorts using participant-reported clinical history. Recovered status in Cohort 3 required two negative PCRs, clearance, or symptom resolution.

The sequence came from a woman between 18 and 29 years old who had recovered from COVID-19. Material: PBMCs or T cells enriched from blood (not recorded which). The chain employs TRBV18 and TRBJ1-5; possibly TRBD1 for D (6 bases). CDR3 DNA sequence: TGTGCCAGCAAACAGGGAGAGGCTCAGCCCCAGCATTTT. Amino acids: CASKQGEAQPQHF.